This entry concerns a single T cell receptor beta chain. The entry originates in a study of blood T cell repertoires in COVID-19. Turning to the study itself: Material from acute and convalescent COVID-19 was sourced from the United States, Italy and Spain.

As processed by the authors: The assay estimated nucleated cells by amplifying reference gene primers. Produced via immunoSEQ multiplex PCR; TCRdb's table is partial and in-frame only. V, J and clone size reflect that table, while D and trimming were determined from the DNA. The sample consists of about 230,000 clones, roughly 81% of them appearing once. Germline CDR1 and CDR2: SGHKS and YYEKEE (reference sequence). The CDR3 contains 15 residues. V dropped 0 bases and J dropped 4 bases, with 13 bases sitting between them. This clonotype originated in a man aged 35-49 years with acute or convalescent COVID-19. This rearrangement joins TRBV5-5 to TRBJ1-1; D gene unclear. The source material was peripheral blood. The CDR3 loop reads CASSLAQAEGTEAFF. Here the CDR3 DNA reads TGTGCCAGCAGCTTGGCCCAGGCCGAGGGCACTGAAGCTTTCTTT.